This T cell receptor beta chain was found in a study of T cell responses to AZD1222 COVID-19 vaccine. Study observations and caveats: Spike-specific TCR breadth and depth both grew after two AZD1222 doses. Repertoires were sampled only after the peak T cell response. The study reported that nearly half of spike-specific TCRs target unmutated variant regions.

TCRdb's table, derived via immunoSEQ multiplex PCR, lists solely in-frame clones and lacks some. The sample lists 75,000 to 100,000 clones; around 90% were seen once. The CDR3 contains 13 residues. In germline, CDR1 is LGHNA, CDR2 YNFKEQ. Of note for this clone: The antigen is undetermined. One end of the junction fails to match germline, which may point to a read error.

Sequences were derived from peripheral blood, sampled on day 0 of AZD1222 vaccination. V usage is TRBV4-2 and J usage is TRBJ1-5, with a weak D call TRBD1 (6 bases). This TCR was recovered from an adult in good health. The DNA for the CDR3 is TGTGCCAGCAGCCAAAACACCGGGACAACAACGAATTTT. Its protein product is CASSQNTGTTTNF.